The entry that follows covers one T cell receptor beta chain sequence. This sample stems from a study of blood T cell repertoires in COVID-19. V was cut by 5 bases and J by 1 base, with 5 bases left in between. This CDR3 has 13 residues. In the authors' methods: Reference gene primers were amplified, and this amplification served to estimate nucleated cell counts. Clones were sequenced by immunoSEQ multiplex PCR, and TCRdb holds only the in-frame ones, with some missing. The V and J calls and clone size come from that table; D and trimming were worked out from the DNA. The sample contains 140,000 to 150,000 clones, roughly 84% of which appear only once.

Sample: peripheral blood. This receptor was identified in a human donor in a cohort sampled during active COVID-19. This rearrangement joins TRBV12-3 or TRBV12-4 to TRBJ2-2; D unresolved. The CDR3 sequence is CASSEVNTGELFF. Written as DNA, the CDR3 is TGTGCCAGCAGTGAGGTGAACACCGGGGAGCTGTTTTTT.